The entry below describes one T cell receptor beta chain. As yet, its antigen is unknown. At one end, the junction sequence differs from germline, possibly due to a read error. Other DNA variants within this sample encode the same CDR3. The record originates from a study of cytomegalovirus exposure and HLA in healthy donors. At the level of the study: Inside one of the first data releases sat about 85 million unique TCRs taken from HLA-typed donors. Study results and limitations: Common viral pathogens seemed to be connected with several of the most significant clusters, according to a later analysis. Based on reports, TCR beta sequences accurately predicted HLA-A and HLA-B alleles for most subjects. In a later analysis, donors in an Asian-associated ancestry cluster reportedly had fewer N-insertions in productive TCRs than the cohort mean.

This CDR3 has 14 residues. The germline V gene encodes CDR1 LNHNV and CDR2 YYDKDF (reference sequence). 13 Jbeta primers and 60 Vbeta primers were used for the PCR. The data were produced by immunoSEQ multiplex PCR, yet TCRdb's version contains in-frame clones alone and is incomplete. In the table there are about 190,000 clones, roughly 84% of which are singletons. This clonotype originated in a woman in her fifties or sixties in good health and CMV-seropositive. Sequencing used PBMCs. The chain combines TRBV15 with TRBJ2-2, with D possibly matching TRBD2 (5 bases). CDR3 nucleotides: TGTGCTACCAGCAGAGGGTTTTCAGCGGGGGAGCTGTTTTTT. Its protein is CATSRGFSAGELFF.